The T cell receptor beta chain under discussion was sequenced for a study of T cell changes during pregnancy in multiple sclerosis. Looked up from germline, CDR1 is LNHNV and CDR2 is YYDKDF (reference sequence). The trim removed 3 bases at V and 4 bases at J, leaving 6 bases unmatched. CDR3 length: 15 residues. Clones were sequenced by immunoSEQ multiplex PCR, and TCRdb holds only the in-frame ones, with some missing. This sample has some 47,000 clones, with 75% to 90% found just once. The rearrangement links TRBV15 to TRBJ2-1; the match to TRBD2 covers 7 bases. The material sequenced was CD8+ T cells from peripheral blood mononuclear cells, taken in the second trimester of pregnancy. The clonotype was recovered from a female donor with multiple sclerosis, enrolled in a pregnancy study. CDR3 protein: CATSSEAGEYNEQFF. Written as DNA, the CDR3 is TGTGCCACCAGCAGCGAGGCGGGGGAATACAATGAGCAGTTCTTC.